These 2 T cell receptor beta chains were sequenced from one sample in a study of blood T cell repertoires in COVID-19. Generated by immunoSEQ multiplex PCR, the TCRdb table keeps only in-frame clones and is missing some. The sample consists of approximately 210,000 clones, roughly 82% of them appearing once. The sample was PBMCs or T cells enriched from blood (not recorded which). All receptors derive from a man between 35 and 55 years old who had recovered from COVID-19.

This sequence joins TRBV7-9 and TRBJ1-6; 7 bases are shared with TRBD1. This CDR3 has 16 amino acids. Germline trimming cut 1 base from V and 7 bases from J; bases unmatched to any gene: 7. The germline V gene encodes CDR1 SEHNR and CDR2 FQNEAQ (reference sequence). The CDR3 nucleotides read TGTGCCAGCAGCTTAGGTTGGCAGGGGGGAAATTCACCCCTCCACTTT. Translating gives CASSLGWQGGNSPLHF.

DNA for the CDR3: TGCGCCAGCAGCTTGGGTCAGGGTCAGCCCCAGCATTTT. Its protein product is CASSLGQGQPQHF. V is TRBV5-1 and J is TRBJ1-5; tentatively, D is TRBD1 (5 bases). In germline, CDR1 is SGHRS, CDR2 YFSETQ. This CDR3 spans 13 amino acids. The ends were cut back, 0 bases at V and 6 bases at J, with 7 bases in the middle.